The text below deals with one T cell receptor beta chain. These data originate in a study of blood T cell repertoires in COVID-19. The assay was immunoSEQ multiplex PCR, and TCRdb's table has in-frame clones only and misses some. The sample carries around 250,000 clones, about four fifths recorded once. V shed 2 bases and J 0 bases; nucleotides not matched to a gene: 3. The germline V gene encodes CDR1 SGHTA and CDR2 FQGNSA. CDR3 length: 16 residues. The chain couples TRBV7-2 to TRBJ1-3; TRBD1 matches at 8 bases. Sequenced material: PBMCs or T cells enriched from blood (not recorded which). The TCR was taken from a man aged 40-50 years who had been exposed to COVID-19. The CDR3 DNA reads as TGTGCCAGCAGCTTAAGAGGGACAGGCTCTGGAAACACCATATATTTT. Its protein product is CASSLRGTGSGNTIYF.